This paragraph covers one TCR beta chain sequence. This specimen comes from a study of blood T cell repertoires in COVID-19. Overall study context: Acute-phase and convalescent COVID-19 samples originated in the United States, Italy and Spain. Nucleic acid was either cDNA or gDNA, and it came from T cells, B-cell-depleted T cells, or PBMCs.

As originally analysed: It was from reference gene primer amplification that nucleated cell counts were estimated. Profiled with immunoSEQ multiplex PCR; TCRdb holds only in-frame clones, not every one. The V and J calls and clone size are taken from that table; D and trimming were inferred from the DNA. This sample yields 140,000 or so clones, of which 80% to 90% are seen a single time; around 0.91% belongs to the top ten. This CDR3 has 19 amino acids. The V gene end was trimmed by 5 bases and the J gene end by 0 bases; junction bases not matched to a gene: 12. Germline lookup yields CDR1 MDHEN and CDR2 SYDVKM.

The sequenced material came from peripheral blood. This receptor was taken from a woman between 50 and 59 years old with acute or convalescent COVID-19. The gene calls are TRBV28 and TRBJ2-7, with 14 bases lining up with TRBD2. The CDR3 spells CASSTRTSGGTLYSYEQYF. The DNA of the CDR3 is TGTGCCAGCAGTACTAGGACTAGCGGGGGGACACTATACTCCTACGAGCAGTACTTC.